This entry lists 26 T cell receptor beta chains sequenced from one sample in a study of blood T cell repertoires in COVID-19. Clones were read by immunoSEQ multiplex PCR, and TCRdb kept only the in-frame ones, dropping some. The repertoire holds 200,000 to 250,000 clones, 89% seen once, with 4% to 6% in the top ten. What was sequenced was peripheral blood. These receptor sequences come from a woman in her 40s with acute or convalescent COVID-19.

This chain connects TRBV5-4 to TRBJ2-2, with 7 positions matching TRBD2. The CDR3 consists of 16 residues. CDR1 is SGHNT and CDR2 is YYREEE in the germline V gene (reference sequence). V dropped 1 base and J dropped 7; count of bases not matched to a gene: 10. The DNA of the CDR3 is TGTGCCAGCAGCTTGTCTGCGGGGGTGAGAGGCGGGGAGCTGTTTTTT. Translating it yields CASSLSAGVRGGELFF.

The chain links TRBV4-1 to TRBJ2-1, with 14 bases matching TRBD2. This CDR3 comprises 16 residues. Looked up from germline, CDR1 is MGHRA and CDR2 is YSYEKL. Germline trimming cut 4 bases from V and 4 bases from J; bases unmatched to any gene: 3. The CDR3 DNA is TGCGCCAGCAGCCGCCGACTAGCGGGGGGGTACAATGAGCAGTTCTTC. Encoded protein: CASSRRLAGGYNEQFF.

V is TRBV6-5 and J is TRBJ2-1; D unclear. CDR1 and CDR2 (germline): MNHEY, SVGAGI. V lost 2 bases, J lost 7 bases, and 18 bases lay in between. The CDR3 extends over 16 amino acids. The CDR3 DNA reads TGTGCCAGCAGTTACAGCCAAGCGAGGTTAAAAAATGAGCAGTTCTTC. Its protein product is CASSYSQARLKNEQFF.

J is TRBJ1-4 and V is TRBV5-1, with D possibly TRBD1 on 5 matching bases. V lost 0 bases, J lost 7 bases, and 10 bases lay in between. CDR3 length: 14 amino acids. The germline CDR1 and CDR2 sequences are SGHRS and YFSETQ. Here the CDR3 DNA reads TGCGCCAGCAGCTTGGGTTACCAGGGTGAAAAACTGTTTTTT. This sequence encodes CASSLGYQGEKLFF.

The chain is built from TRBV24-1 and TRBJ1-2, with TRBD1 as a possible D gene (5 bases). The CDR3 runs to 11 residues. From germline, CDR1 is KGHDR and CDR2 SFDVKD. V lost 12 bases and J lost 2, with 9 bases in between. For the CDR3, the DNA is TGTGCCGTACGGGGGAACTATGGCTACACCTTC. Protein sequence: CAVRGNYGYTF.

The DNA for the CDR3 is TGTGCCAGCAGTGACCGGGCGGGGGCTGCTAATGAAAAACTGTTTTTT. As protein: CASSDRAGAANEKLFF. The rearrangement uses TRBV2 and TRBJ1-4; D is possibly TRBD1 (6 bases). This CDR3 is built from 16 residues. The V gene's germline CDR1 is SNHLY and CDR2 FYNNEI. The V and J ends lost 3 bases and 3 bases respectively, with 14 bases between them.

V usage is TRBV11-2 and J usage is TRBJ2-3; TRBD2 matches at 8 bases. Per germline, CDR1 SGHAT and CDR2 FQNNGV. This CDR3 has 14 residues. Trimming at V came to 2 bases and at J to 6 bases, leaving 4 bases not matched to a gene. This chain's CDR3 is CASSLSGGTDTQYF. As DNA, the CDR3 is TGTGCCAGCAGCTTATCGGGGGGGACGGATACGCAGTATTTT.

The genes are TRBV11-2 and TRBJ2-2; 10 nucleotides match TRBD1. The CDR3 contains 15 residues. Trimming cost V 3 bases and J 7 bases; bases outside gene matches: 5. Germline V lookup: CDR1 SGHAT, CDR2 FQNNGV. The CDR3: CASSFGTGELGELFF. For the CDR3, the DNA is TGTGCCAGCAGCTTCGGGACAGGGGAACTCGGGGAGCTGTTTTTT.

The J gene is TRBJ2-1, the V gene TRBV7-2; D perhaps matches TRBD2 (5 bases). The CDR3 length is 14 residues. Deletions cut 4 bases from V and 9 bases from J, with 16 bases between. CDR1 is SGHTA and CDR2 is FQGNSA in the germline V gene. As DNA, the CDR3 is TGTGCCAGCAGCTCTATACTAGTTGACGGTGAGCAGTTCTTC. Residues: CASSSILVDGEQFF. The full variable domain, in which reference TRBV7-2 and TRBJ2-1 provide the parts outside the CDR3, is GAGVSQSPSNKVTEKGKDVELRCDPISGHTALYWYRQSLGQGLEFLIYFQGNSAPDKSGLPSDRFSAERTGGSVSTLTIQRTQQEDSAVYLCASSSILVDGEQFFGPGTRLTVL.

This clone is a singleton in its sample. For the CDR3, the DNA is TGTGCCAGCAGTCCGGGACAGGCGGGAGATACGCAGTATTTT. It specifies CASSPGQAGDTQYF. This chain connects TRBV6-5 to TRBJ2-3, with 8 bases that match TRBD1. After removal of 5 bases from V and 5 bases from J, the junction contained 6 bases not matched to a gene. This CDR3 spans 14 amino acids. Germline assignment: CDR1 MNHEY and CDR2 SVGAGI.

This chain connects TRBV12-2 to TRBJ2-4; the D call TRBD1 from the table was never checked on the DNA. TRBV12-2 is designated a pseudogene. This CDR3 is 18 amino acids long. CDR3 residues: CASRFGRFTVLAKNIQYF. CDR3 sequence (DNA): TGTGCAAGTCGCTTTGGCAGGTTCACCGTCTTAGCCAAAAACATTCAGTACTTC.

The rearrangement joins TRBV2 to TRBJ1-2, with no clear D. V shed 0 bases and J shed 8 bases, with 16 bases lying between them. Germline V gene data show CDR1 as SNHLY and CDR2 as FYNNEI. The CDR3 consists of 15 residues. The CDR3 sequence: CASSEAQAGLRGYTF. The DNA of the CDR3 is TGTGCCAGCAGTGAAGCGCAGGCAGGCTTGAGAGGCTACACCTTC.

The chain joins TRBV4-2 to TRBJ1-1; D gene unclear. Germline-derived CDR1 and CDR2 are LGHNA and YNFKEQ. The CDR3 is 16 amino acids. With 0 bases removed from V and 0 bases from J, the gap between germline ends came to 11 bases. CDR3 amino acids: CASSQDGPPMNTEAFF. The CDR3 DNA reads TGTGCCAGCAGCCAAGATGGGCCACCTATGAACACTGAAGCTTTCTTT.

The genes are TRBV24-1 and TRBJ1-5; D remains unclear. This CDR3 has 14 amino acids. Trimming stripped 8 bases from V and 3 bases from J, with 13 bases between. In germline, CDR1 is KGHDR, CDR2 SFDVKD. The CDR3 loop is CATTGPYLNQPQHF. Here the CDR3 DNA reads TGTGCCACCACCGGTCCGTATCTCAATCAGCCCCAGCATTTT.

In DNA, the CDR3 is TGCGCCAGCAGCCCGGGTGACAGGAAGACCCAGTACTTC. Amino acid sequence: CASSPGDRKTQYF. This chain joins TRBV4-1 and TRBJ2-5; D possibly corresponds to TRBD1 (6 bases). CDR1 is MGHRA and CDR2 is YSYEKL in the germline V gene. This CDR3 is 13 amino acids long. The V and J ends lost 4 bases and 6 bases respectively, with 12 bases between them.

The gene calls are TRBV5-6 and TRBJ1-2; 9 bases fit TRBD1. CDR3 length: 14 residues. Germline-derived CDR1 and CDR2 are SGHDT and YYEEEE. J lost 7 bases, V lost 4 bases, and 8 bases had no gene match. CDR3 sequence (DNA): TGTGCCAGCAGCCGACCCGGGACAGGGTTTGGCTACACCTTC. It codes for CASSRPGTGFGYTF.

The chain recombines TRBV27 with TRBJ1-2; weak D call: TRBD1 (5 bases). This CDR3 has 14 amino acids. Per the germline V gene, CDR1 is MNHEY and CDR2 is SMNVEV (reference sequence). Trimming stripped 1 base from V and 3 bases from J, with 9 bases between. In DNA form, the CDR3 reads TGTGCCAGCAGTTTATGGAAGGGGCACTATGGCTACACCTTC. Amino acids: CASSLWKGHYGYTF.

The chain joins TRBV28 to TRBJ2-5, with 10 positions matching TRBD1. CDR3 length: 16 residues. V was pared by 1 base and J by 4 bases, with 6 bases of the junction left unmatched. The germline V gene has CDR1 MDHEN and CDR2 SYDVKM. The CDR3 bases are TGTGCCAGCAGTTTATACGGGACAGGGGCCGGAGAGACCCAGTACTTC. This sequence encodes CASSLYGTGAGETQYF.

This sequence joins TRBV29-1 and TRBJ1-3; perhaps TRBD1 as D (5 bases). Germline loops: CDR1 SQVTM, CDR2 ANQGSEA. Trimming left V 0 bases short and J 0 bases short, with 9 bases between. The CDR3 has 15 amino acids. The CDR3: CSVEDSRDSGNTIYF. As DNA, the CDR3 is TGCAGCGTTGAAGATTCCAGGGACTCTGGAAACACCATATATTTT.

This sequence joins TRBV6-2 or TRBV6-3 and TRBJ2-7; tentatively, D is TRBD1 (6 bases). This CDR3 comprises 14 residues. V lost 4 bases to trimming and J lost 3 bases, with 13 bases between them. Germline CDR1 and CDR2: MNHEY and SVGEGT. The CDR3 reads CASSWGRRGYEQYV. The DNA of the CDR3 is TGTGCCAGCAGTTGGGGGCGCCGGGGCTACGAGCAGTACGTC.

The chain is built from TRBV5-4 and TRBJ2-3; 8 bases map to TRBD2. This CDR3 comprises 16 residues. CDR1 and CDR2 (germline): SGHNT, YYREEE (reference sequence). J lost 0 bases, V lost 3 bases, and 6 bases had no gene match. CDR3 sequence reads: CASSSQLADSTDTQYF. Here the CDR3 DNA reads TGTGCCAGCAGCTCGCAACTAGCGGACAGCACAGATACGCAGTATTTT.

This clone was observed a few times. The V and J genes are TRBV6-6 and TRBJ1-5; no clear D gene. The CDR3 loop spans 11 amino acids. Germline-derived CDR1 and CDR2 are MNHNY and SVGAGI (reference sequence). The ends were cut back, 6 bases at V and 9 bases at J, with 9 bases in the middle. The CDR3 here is CASSREGPQHF. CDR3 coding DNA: TGTGCCAGCAGCCGGGAGGGGCCCCAGCATTTT.

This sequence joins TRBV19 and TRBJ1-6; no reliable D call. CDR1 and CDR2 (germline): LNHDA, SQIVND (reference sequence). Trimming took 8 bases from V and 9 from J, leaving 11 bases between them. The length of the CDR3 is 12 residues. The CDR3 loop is CASGTGFSPLHF. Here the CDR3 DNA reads TGTGCCAGTGGAACGGGGTTTTCACCCCTCCACTTT.

Here the CDR3 reads CAISDPGQLQGYTF. The CDR3 DNA reads as TGTGCCATCAGTGACCCGGGACAGCTCCAGGGCTACACCTTC. The chain has TRBV10-3 and TRBJ1-2, with 7 bases identical to TRBD1. The CDR3 spans 14 residues. Germline lookup yields CDR1 ENHRY and CDR2 SYGVKD. V trimming: 3 bases; J trimming: 8 bases; junction bases outside the gene matches: 9.

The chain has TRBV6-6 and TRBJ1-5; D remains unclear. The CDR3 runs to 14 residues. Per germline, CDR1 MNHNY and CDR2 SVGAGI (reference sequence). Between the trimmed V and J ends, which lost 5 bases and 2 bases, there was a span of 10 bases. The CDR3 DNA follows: TGTGCCAGCAGTCGGGCCAATGGCAATCAGCCCCAGCATTTT. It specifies CASSRANGNQPQHF.

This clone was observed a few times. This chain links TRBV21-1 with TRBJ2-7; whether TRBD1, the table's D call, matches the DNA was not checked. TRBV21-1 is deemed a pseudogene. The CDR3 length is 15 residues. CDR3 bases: TGTGCCAGCAGCCGCCAACGTGGGCAGGCCTACGAGCAGTACGTC. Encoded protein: CASSRQRGQAYEQYV.